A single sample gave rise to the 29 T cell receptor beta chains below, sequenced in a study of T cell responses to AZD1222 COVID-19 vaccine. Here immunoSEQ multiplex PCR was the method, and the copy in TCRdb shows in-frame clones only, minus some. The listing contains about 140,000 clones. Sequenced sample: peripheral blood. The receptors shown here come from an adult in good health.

CDR3 nucleotides: TGTGCCAGTAGCCCCGGGCGGGGGGCAGCAGATACGCAGTATTTT. The encoded protein is CASSPGRGAADTQYF. J is TRBJ2-3 and V is TRBV19, with 8 bases fitting TRBD2. Germline V gene data show CDR1 as LNHDA and CDR2 as SQIVND (reference sequence). Trimming at V came to 6 bases and at J to 4 bases, leaving 9 bases not matched to a gene. CDR3 length: 15 amino acids. Based on the CDR3 plus reference TRBV19 and TRBJ2-3, the full variable domain is DGGITQSPKYLFRKEGQNVTLSCEQNLNHDAMYWYRQDPGQGLRLIYYSQIVNDFQKGDIAEGYSVSREKKESFPLTVTSAQKNPTAFYLCASSPGRGAADTQYFGPGTRLTVL.

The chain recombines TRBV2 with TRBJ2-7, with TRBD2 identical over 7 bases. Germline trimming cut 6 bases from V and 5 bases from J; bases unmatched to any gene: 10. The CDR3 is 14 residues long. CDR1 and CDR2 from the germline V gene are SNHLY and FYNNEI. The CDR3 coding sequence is TGTGCCAGCAGAGCCGACAGCGGGAAGAACGAGCAGTACTTC. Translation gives CASRADSGKNEQYF. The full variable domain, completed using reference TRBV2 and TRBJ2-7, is EPEVTQTPSHQVTQMGQEVILRCVPISNHLYFYWYRQILGQKVEFLVSFYNNEISEKSEIFDDQFSVERPDGSNFTLKIRSTKLEDSAMYFCASRADSGKNEQYFGPGTRLTVT.

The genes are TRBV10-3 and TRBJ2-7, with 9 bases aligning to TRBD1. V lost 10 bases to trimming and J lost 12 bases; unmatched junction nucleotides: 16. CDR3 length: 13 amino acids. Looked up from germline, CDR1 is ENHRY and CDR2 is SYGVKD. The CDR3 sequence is CATQGAQGAPAYF. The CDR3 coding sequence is TGTGCCACACAGGGGGCGCAGGGCGCCCCCGCGTACTTC.

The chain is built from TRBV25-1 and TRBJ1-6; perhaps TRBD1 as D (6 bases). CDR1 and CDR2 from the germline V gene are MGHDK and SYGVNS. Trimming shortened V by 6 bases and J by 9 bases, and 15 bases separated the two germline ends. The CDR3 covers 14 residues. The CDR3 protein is CASSLGGAASPLHF. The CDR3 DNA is TGTGCCAGCAGCCTTGGGGGGGCCGCTTCACCCCTCCACTTT.

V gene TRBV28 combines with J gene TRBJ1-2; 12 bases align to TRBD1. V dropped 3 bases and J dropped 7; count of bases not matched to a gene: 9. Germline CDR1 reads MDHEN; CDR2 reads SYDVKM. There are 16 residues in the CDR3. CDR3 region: CASSFPTGTGGGGYTF. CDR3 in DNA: TGTGCCAGCAGTTTCCCCACGGGGACAGGGGGCGGTGGCTACACCTTC.

CDR3 in DNA: TGTGCCAGCAGCTTAGATTTTGTTCCCGGGACAGGGGATATGTACACTGAAGCTTTCTTT. Its translation is CASSLDFVPGTGDMYTEAFF. This sequence joins TRBV11-2 and TRBJ1-1; 10 bases line up with TRBD1. This CDR3 contains 20 residues. After removal of 0 bases from V and 3 bases from J, the junction contained 16 bases not matched to a gene. Germline V lookup: CDR1 SGHAT, CDR2 FQNNGV.

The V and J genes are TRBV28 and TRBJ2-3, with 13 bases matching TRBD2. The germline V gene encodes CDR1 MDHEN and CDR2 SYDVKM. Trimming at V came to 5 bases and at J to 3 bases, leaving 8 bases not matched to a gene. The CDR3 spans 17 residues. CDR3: CASSPPTSGGVTDTQYF. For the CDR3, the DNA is TGTGCCAGCAGTCCACCAACTAGCGGGGGGGTGACAGATACGCAGTATTTT. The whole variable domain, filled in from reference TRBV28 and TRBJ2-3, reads DVKVTQSSRYLVKRTGEKVFLECVQDMDHENMFWYRQDPGLGLRLIYFSYDVKMKEKGDIPEGYSVSREKKERFSLILESASTNQTSMYLCASSPPTSGGVTDTQYFGPGTRLTVL.

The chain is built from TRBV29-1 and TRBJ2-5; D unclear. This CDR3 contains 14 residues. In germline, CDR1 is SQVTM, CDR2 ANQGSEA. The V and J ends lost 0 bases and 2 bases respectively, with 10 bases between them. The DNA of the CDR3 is TGCAGCGTTGAAGATTGGCGCAGGCAAGAGACCCAGTACTTC. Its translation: CSVEDWRRQETQYF.

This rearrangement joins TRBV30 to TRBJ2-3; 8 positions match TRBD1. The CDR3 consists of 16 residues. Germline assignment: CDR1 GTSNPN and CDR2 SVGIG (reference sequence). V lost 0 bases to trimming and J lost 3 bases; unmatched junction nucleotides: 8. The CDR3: CAWSVTGVISTDTQYF. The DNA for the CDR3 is TGTGCCTGGAGTGTGACAGGGGTGATTAGTACAGATACGCAGTATTTT.

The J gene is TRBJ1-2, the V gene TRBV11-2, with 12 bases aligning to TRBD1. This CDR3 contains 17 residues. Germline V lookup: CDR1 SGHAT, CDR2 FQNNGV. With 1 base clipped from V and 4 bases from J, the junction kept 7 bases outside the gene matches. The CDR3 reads CASSLAGTGGVFYGYTF. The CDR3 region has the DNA TGTGCCAGCAGCTTAGCCGGGACAGGGGGCGTCTTCTATGGCTACACCTTC.

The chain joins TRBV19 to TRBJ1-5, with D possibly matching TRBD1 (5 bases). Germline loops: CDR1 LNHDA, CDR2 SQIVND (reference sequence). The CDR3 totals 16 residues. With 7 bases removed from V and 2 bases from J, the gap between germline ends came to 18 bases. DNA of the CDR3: TGTGCCAGTACTCAGGGAGGCTCTGACGGCAATCAGCCCCAGCATTTT. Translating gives CASTQGGSDGNQPQHF. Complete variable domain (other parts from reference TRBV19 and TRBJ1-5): DGGITQSPKYLFRKEGQNVTLSCEQNLNHDAMYWYRQDPGQGLRLIYYSQIVNDFQKGDIAEGYSVSREKKESFPLTVTSAQKNPTAFYLCASTQGGSDGNQPQHFGDGTRLSIL.

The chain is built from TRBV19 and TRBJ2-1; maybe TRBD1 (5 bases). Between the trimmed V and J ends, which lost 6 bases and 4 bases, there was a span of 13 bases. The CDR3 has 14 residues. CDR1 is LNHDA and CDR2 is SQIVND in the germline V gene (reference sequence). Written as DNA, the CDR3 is TGTGCCAGTAGAAGAAACACAGGTTACAATGAGCAGTTCTTC. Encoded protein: CASRRNTGYNEQFF.

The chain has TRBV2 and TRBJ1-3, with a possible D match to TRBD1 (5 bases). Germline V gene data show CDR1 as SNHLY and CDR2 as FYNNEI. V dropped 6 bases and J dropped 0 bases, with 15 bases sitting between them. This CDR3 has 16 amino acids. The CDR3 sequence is CASSHRVTVSGNTIYF. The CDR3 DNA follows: TGTGCCAGCAGCCATCGAGTGACAGTCTCTGGAAACACCATATATTTT.

CDR3: CASTGDRLAKNIQYF. The DNA of the CDR3 is TGTGCCAGTACAGGGGATAGGCTAGCCAAAAACATTCAGTACTTC. The chain uses TRBV28 and TRBJ2-4; TRBD1 aligns across 7 bases. The junction had 8 bases not matched to a gene; V was cut back by 9 bases and J by 0 bases. The CDR3 is 15 amino acids. CDR1 is MDHEN, CDR2 SYDVKM, per germline.

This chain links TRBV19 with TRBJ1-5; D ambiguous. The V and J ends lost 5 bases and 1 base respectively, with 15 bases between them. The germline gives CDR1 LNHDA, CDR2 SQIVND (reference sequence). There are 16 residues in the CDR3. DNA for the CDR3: TGTGCCAGTAGTCCCCCGAGTGGGCAGAGCAATCAGCCCCAGCATTTT. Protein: CASSPPSGQSNQPQHF.

The CDR3 sequence: CATSTLGGSPDYGYTF. Here the CDR3 DNA reads TGTGCCACCAGCACCCTAGGGGGTTCCCCAGACTATGGCTACACCTTC. V gene TRBV15 combines with J gene TRBJ1-2; D is perhaps TRBD1 (6 bases). Looked up from germline, CDR1 is LNHNV and CDR2 is YYDKDF (reference sequence). The CDR3 loop spans 16 amino acids. Trimming took off 4 bases at V and 3 bases at J, with 18 bases between the two ends.

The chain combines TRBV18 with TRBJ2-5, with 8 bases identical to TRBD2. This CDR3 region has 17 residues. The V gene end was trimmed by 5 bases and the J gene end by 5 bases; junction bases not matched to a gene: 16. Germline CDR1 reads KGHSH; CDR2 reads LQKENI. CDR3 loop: CASSFPPLSGVRETQYF. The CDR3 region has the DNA TGTGCCAGCTCATTCCCCCCCCTTAGCGGGGTGCGGGAGACCCAGTACTTC.

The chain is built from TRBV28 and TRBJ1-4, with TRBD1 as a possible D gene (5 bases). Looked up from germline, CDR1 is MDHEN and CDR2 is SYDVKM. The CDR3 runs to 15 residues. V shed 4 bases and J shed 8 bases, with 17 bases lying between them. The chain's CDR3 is CASSSPLGGGEKLFF. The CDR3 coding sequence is TGTGCCAGCAGTTCTCCTCTTGGGGGTGGCGAAAAACTGTTTTTT.

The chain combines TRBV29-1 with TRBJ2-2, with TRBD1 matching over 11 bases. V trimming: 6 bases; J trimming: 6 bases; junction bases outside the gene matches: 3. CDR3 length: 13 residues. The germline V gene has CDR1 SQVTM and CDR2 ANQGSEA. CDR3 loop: CSVGDRGSGELFF. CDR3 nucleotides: TGCAGCGTCGGGGACAGGGGGTCCGGGGAGCTGTTTTTT.

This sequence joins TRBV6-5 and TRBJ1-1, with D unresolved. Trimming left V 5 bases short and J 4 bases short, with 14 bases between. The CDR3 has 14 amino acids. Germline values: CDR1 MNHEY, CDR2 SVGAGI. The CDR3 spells CASSRTVWGTEAFF. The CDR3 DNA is TGTGCCAGCAGTAGAACAGTATGGGGCACTGAAGCTTTCTTT.

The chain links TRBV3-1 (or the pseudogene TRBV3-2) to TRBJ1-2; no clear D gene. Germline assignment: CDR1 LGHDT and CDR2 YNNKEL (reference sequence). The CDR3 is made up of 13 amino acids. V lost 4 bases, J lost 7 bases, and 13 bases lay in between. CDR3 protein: CASSPRGKGGYTF. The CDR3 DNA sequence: TGTGCCAGCAGCCCCCGGGGAAAGGGTGGCTACACCTTC.

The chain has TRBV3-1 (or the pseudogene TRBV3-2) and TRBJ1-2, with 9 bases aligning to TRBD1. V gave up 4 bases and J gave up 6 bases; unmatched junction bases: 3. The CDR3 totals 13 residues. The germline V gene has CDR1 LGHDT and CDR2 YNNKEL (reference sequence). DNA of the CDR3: TGTGCCAGCAGCCTACGGGACAGGGATGGCTACACCTTC. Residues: CASSLRDRDGYTF.

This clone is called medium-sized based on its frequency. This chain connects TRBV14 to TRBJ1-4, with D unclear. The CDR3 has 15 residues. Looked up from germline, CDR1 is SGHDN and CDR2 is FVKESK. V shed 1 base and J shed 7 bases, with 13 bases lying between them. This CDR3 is CASSQVRARLEKLFF. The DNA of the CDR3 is TGTGCCAGCAGCCAAGTCCGGGCCCGCCTTGAAAAACTGTTTTTT. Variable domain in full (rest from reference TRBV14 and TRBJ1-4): EAGVTQFPSHSVIEKGQTVTLRCDPISGHDNLYWYRRVMGKEIKFLLHFVKESKQDESGMPNNRFLAERTGGTYSTLKVQPAELEDSGVYFCASSQVRARLEKLFFGSGTQLSVL.

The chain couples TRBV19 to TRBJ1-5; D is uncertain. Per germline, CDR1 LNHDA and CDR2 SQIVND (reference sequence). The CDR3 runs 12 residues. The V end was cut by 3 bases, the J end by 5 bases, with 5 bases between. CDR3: CASSIQYQPQHF. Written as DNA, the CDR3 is TGTGCCAGTAGTATCCAATATCAGCCCCAGCATTTT. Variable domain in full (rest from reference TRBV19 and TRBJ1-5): DGGITQSPKYLFRKEGQNVTLSCEQNLNHDAMYWYRQDPGQGLRLIYYSQIVNDFQKGDIAEGYSVSREKKESFPLTVTSAQKNPTAFYLCASSIQYQPQHFGDGTRLSIL.

The DNA of the CDR3 is TGTGCCAGCAGTTTGAGGGGCCCCACCTACGAGCAGTACTTC. Translation: CASSLRGPTYEQYF. V is TRBV28 and J is TRBJ2-7; D might be TRBD1 or TRBD2, each matching 5 bases. The CDR3 has 14 amino acids. Trimming took 3 bases from V and 2 from J, leaving 11 bases between them. CDR1 is MDHEN and CDR2 is SYDVKM in the germline V gene.

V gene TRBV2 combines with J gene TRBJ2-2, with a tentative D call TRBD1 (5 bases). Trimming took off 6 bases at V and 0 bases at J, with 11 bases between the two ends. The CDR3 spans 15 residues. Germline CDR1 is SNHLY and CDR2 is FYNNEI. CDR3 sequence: CASSLRAPNTGELFF. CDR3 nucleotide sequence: TGTGCCAGCAGCCTCAGGGCCCCGAACACCGGGGAGCTGTTTTTT.

In nucleotides, the CDR3 is TGTGCCAGCAGCTCCCCCGACAGAGGCAATCAGCCCCAGCATTTT. Translating gives CASSSPDRGNQPQHF. The chain links TRBV7-6 to TRBJ1-5, with a weak D call TRBD1 (5 bases). The CDR3 runs to 15 residues. Germline V lookup: CDR1 SGHVS, CDR2 FNYEAQ. The V end was cut by 4 bases, the J end by 2 bases, with 12 bases between.

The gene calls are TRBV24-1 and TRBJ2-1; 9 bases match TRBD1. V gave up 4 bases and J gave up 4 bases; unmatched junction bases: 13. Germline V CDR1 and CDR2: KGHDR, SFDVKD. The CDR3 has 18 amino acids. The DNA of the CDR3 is TGTGCCACCAGTGACCCCCGAACAGGGGGCTTCGGTTACAATGAGCAGTTCTTC. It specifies CATSDPRTGGFGYNEQFF.

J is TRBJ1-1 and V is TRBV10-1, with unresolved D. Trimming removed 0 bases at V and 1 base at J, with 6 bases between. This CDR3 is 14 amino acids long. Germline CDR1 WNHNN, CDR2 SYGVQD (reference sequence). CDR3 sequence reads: CASSESSRNTEAFF. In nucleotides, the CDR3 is TGCGCCAGCAGTGAGTCGAGCAGGAACACTGAAGCTTTCTTT.